This TCR beta chain was captured by sequencing in a study of vaccination and CD4 T cells after COVID-19. Study context: Between diagnosis and the drawing of post-COVID samples lay a median roughly 91 days (range 35 to 161). Post-vaccination samples were procured at a median of 72 days following dose two (range 14 to 241).

TCRdb re-called the PCR reads through MiXCR, storing one row per CDR3 protein. Of 20,000 to 25,000 distinct CDR3 sequences detected, around 60% appear once; the ten largest clones hold around 1.1%. Study findings and constraints: Detection of a median roughly 84% of reactive clones in convalescent patients was confined to the period after vaccination.

Trimming stripped 0 bases from V and 4 bases from J, with 9 bases between. CDR3 length equals 15 residues. From germline, CDR1 is SEHNR and CDR2 FQNEAQ (reference sequence). A note on this clonotype: What it recognizes is unknown.

Material: CD4+ T cells from blood, obtained before SARS-CoV-2 vaccination. This sequence originates from a human donor who had recovered from COVID-19. The V call is TRBV7-9, the J call TRBJ2-2; no reliable D call. CDR3 nucleotide sequence: TGTGCCAGCAGCTTAGCCATGGGAAGCACCGGGGAGCTGTTTTTT. Translated: CASSLAMGSTGELFF.